The source of this T cell receptor beta chain is a study of blood T cells in healthy people across ages. This clonotype was found once. The second PCR ran about 7 to 12 cycles with a sample-barcoded 5' primer and J-beta primers. TCRdb recomputed calls from the 5' RACE reads with MiXCR, one row per CDR3 protein. The sample yields roughly 1,500,000 distinct CDR3 sequences, 42% seen once. The germline V and J ends were trimmed by 5 bases and 7 bases, with 8 bases remaining between them. Germline V gene data show CDR1 as MNHNY and CDR2 as SVGAGI (reference sequence). This CDR3 is built from 12 residues. The source is a woman between 18 and 30 years old in good health. Sequencing input: blood. The rearrangement uses TRBV6-6 and TRBJ2-2, with D uncertain. This CDR3 reads CASSESVGELFF. The CDR3 bases are TGTGCCAGCAGTGAGTCCGTCGGGGAGCTGTTTTTT.